The source of this T cell receptor beta chain is a study of blood T cell repertoires in COVID-19. At the level of the study: In each case, the material was cDNA or gDNA derived from T cells, B-cell-depleted T cells, or PBMCs.

V lost 5 bases, J lost 6 bases, and 6 bases stayed unmatched. Germline CDR1 GTSNPN, CDR2 SVGIG (reference sequence). The CDR3 loop spans 12 amino acids. Generated by immunoSEQ multiplex PCR, the TCRdb table keeps only in-frame clones and is missing some. In the table there are some 90,000 clones, 70% to 85% of which are singletons. The sample taken for sequencing was peripheral blood. The chain has TRBV30 and TRBJ1-1; 7 positions match TRBD1. The receptor was derived from a woman aged 60-70 years in a cohort sampled during active or convalescent COVID-19. Written as DNA, the CDR3 is TGTGCCTGGCGACAGGGAGCCGCTGAAGCTTTCTTT. This translates into CAWRQGAAEAFF.